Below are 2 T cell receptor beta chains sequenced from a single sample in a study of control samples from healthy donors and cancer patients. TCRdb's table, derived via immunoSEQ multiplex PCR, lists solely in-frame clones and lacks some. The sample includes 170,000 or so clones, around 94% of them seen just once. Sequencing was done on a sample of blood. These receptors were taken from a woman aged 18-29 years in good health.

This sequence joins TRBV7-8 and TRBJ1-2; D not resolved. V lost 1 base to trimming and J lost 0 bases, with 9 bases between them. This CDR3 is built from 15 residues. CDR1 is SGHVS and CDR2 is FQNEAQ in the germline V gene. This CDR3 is CASSLESYSNYGYTF. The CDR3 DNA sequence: TGTGCCAGCAGCTTAGAGTCCTATTCTAACTATGGCTACACCTTC.

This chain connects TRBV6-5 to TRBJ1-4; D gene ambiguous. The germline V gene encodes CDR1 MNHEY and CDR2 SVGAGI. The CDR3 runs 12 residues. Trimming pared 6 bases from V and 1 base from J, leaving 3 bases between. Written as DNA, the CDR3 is TGTGCCAGCAGCCGAACTAATGAAAAACTGTTTTTT. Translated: CASSRTNEKLFF.